The 22 T cell receptor beta chains given below trace back to one sample, sequenced in a study of radiation and T cells in renal cell carcinoma. Time point specified: blood 4 weeks post-SBRT, at nephrectomy. This sample's treatment: 15 Gy SBRT to primary tumor, nephrectomy 4 weeks later. Sequencing was performed with immunoSEQ multiplex PCR; in TCRdb, only in-frame clones are kept and a portion is missing. This table has fewer than 45,000 clones, roughly 82% appearing once. The sample in question was blood, obtained from a patient whose treatment included radiotherapy and nephrectomy. These receptors were obtained from a woman between 65 and 79 years old with renal cell carcinoma.

J is TRBJ1-4 and V is TRBV19; D remains unclear. CDR3 length equals 14 residues. The V gene's germline CDR1 is LNHDA and CDR2 SQIVND (reference sequence). V was cut by 0 bases and J by 4 bases, with 6 bases left in between. CDR3 bases: TGTGCCAGTAGTATAGATGAGAATAATGAAAAACTGTTTTTT. The encoded protein is CASSIDENNEKLFF.

The genes are TRBV5-1 and TRBJ2-7, with a weak D call TRBD2 (5 bases). CDR1 and CDR2 (germline): SGHRS, YFSETQ. The V end lost 2 bases, the J end lost 7 bases, and 16 bases lay between the germline ends. This CDR3 is 14 amino acids long. The CDR3 loop reads CASSLSDYLLEQYF. Here the CDR3 DNA reads TGCGCCAGCAGCTTAAGTGACTACCTCCTGGAGCAGTACTTC.

CDR3 region: CASSYLLGANYEQYF. The CDR3 coding sequence is TGTGCCAGCAGTTACCTTTTAGGAGCCAACTACGAGCAGTACTTC. The chain recombines TRBV6-6 with TRBJ2-7; no clear D. The CDR3 loop spans 15 amino acids. Germline loops: CDR1 MNHNY, CDR2 SVGAGI (reference sequence). V was trimmed by 2 bases and J by 3 bases, leaving 14 bases between them.

The chain has TRBV11-2 and TRBJ2-7, with 9 bases identical to TRBD2. Germline V gives CDR1 SGHAT, CDR2 FQNNGV. Germline trimming cut 1 base from V and 2 bases from J; bases unmatched to any gene: 3. This CDR3 has 15 amino acids. The CDR3 protein is CASSLVAGAAYEQYF. CDR3 nucleotide sequence: TGTGCCAGCAGCTTAGTAGCGGGGGCCGCCTACGAGCAGTACTTC.

The CDR3 DNA reads TGCAGCGCAGCGGGAGGGCAGGTTCTTTTGGAGCAGTTCTTC. Translated, it gives CSAAGGQVLLEQFF. V gene TRBV29-1 combines with J gene TRBJ2-1; 10 nucleotides agree with TRBD2. Germline V CDR1 and CDR2: SQVTM, ANQGSEA. V lost 7 bases to trimming and J lost 10 bases; unmatched junction nucleotides: 13. This CDR3 is built from 14 residues.

This chain uses TRBV18 with TRBJ2-7; 7 bases align to TRBD2. The CDR3 contains 14 residues. CDR1 and CDR2 from the germline V gene are KGHSH and LQKENI. The trim removed 5 bases at V and 5 bases at J, leaving 9 bases unmatched. In DNA form, the CDR3 reads TGTGCCAGCTCATGGTGGGAGGGTCTGGACGAGCAGTACTTC. Its translation: CASSWWEGLDEQYF.

This rearrangement joins TRBV7-9 to TRBJ2-1; TRBD1 might be the D (6 bases). This CDR3 is 16 amino acids long. Trimming removed 6 bases from V and 6 bases from J, with 21 bases in between. In germline, CDR1 is SEHNR, CDR2 FQNEAQ (reference sequence). The CDR3 DNA is TGTGCCAGCAGACCAGACAGGTGGGGCGCGTCCAATGAGCAGTTCTTC. This codes for CASRPDRWGASNEQFF.

The chain employs TRBV6-5 and TRBJ1-2; D is perhaps TRBD1 (5 bases). Trimming pared 7 bases from V and 5 bases from J, leaving 11 bases between. The CDR3 runs 12 residues. Looked up from germline, CDR1 is MNHEY and CDR2 is SVGAGI. CDR3 region: CASTDSIYGYTF. CDR3 nucleotide sequence: TGTGCCAGCACCGACAGCATTTATGGCTACACCTTC.

This clone was seen once. This chain links TRBV18 with TRBJ1-3; a possible D gene is TRBD1 (5 bases). The germline gives CDR1 KGHSH, CDR2 LQKENI. The V end lost 0 bases, the J end lost 4 bases, and 13 bases lay between the germline ends. The length of the CDR3 is 16 residues. This CDR3 reads CASSPPGPRSGNTIYF. CDR3 DNA: TGTGCCAGCTCACCACCGGGACCCCGTTCGGGAAACACCATATATTTT.

The gene calls are TRBV5-1 and TRBJ2-5, with a tentative D call TRBD1 (5 bases). V lost 0 bases and J 5 bases, leaving 14 bases between the germline ends. Germline V gene sequence: CDR1 SGHRS, CDR2 YFSETQ. CDR3 length: 15 amino acids. DNA of the CDR3: TGCGCCAGCAGCTTGGATCCCTCACAGGCGGAGACCCAGTACTTC. Its translation is CASSLDPSQAETQYF.

In its sample, this clone was seen once. The V gene is TRBV16, the J gene TRBJ1-1, with TRBD1 matching over 12 bases. J lost 3 bases, V lost 0 bases, and 2 bases had no gene match. The germline gives CDR1 KGHSY, CDR2 FQNENV. The CDR3 is made up of 16 amino acids. The CDR3 DNA reads as TGTGCCAGCAGCCAATCGGGACAGGGGGCTGACACTGAAGCTTTCTTT. This sequence encodes CASSQSGQGADTEAFF.

V gene TRBV7-9 combines with J gene TRBJ1-5; the match to TRBD1 covers 8 bases. J gave up 5 bases and V 6 bases, and 6 bases lay outside the gene matches. The CDR3 is 14 amino acids. Germline lookup yields CDR1 SEHNR and CDR2 FQNEAQ (reference sequence). The CDR3 is CASSPLQGDQPQHF. In DNA form, the CDR3 reads TGTGCCAGCAGTCCGCTACAGGGGGATCAGCCCCAGCATTTT.

This clone occurred once. The sample holds other DNA sequences that translate to the same CDR3. The chain employs TRBV7-2 and TRBJ2-7; D unresolved. CDR3 length equals 11 residues. Trimming removed 2 bases at V and 3 bases at J, with 2 bases between. Germline lookup yields CDR1 SGHTA and CDR2 FQGNSA. The CDR3 reads CASSLSYEQYF. DNA for the CDR3: TGTGCCAGCAGCTTAAGCTACGAGCAGTACTTC.

The chain employs TRBV7-9 and TRBJ1-4; 10 bases are shared with TRBD1. This CDR3 has 15 residues. With V trimmed by 1 base and J by 7 bases, 3 bases remained unmatched. The germline V gene encodes CDR1 SEHNR and CDR2 FQNEAQ (reference sequence). The CDR3 reads CASSLGTGGGEKLFF. In DNA form, the CDR3 reads TGTGCCAGCAGCTTAGGGACAGGGGGAGGTGAAAAACTGTTTTTT.

The V gene is TRBV10-3, the J gene TRBJ2-1; D may be TRBD1 (8 bases). The CDR3 is 13 residues long. Germline V CDR1 and CDR2: ENHRY, SYGVKD. Trimming left V 7 bases short and J 8 bases short, with 15 bases between. The CDR3 DNA reads as TGTGCCATCACTAACAGGGGGAGGGATGAGCAGTTCTTC. Its protein product is CAITNRGRDEQFF.

CDR3 loop: CASSIEAGRGYGYTF. Here the CDR3 DNA reads TGTGCCAGTAGTATAGAGGCGGGAAGAGGCTATGGCTACACCTTC. This chain uses TRBV19 with TRBJ1-2; D gene uncertain. The ends were cut back, 0 bases at V and 4 bases at J, with 12 bases in the middle. Germline CDR1 LNHDA, CDR2 SQIVND (reference sequence). This CDR3 is built from 15 residues.

This clone was seen a few times. The CDR3 here is CASSPGTDNYGYTF. CDR3 bases: TGTGCCAGCTCACCAGGGACGGATAACTATGGCTACACCTTC. The chain uses TRBV18 and TRBJ1-2, with TRBD1 as a possible D gene (5 bases). The CDR3 loop spans 14 amino acids. Germline V lookup: CDR1 KGHSH, CDR2 LQKENI. The V and J ends lost 2 bases and 1 base respectively, with 8 bases between them.

In its sample, this clone was seen once. This chain uses TRBV7-2 with TRBJ1-5; D is unclear. The CDR3 consists of 13 residues. Germline loops: CDR1 SGHTA, CDR2 FQGNSA. V dropped 1 base and J dropped 3 bases, with 4 bases sitting between them. CDR3 coding DNA: TGTGCCAGCAGCTTAGAATACAATCAGCCCCAGCATTTT. Its translation: CASSLEYNQPQHF.

The CDR3 loop is CASSWTSASYEQYF. The DNA of the CDR3 is TGTGCCAGCAGTTGGACGTCCGCCTCCTACGAGCAGTACTTC. This chain joins TRBV28 and TRBJ2-7, with D uncertain. Trimming removed 4 bases at V and 0 bases at J, with 10 bases between. CDR3 size: 14 residues. The germline gives CDR1 MDHEN, CDR2 SYDVKM.

The chain joins TRBV25-1 to TRBJ1-2; TRBD1 matches at 8 bases. The CDR3 loop spans 16 amino acids. Germline V gene data show CDR1 as MGHDK and CDR2 as SYGVNS. V lost 1 base, J lost 6 bases, and 10 bases stayed unmatched. CDR3 nucleotide sequence: TGTGCCAGCAGTGAATGGGCAGGGGGCGTACGTAATGGCTACACCTTC. It codes for CASSEWAGGVRNGYTF.

The chain joins TRBV12-5 to TRBJ2-3, with TRBD2 identical over 8 bases. V gave up 5 bases and J gave up 4 bases; unmatched junction bases: 5. CDR3 length equals 14 residues. The germline gives CDR1 LGHNT, CDR2 FRNRAP. The CDR3 loop reads CASGPGGLSDTQYF. The DNA of the CDR3 is TGTGCTAGTGGTCCGGGGGGGCTCTCAGATACGCAGTATTTT.

This chain joins TRBV6-4 and TRBJ1-2; TRBD1 might be the D (6 bases). Trimming stripped 6 bases from V and 10 bases from J, with 15 bases between. The V gene's germline CDR1 is MRHNA and CDR2 SNTAGT. The CDR3 covers 12 residues. CDR3 DNA sequence: TGTGCCAGCAGGGGAGACAGGCAGGACTACACCTTC. It specifies CASRGDRQDYTF.